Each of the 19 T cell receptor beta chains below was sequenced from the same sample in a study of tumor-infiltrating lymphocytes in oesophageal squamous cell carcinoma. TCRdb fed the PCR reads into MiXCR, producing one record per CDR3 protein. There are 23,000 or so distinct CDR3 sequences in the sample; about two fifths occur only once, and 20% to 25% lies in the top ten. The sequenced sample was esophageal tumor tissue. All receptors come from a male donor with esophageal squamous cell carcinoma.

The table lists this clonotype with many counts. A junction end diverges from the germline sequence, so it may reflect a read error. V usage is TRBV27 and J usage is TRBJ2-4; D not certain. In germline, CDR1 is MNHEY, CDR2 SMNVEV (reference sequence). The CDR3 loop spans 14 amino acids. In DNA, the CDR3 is TGTGCCAGCAGTTCCTTCGCGAATCAAACACCCCTCCACTTC. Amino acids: CASSSFANQTPLHF.

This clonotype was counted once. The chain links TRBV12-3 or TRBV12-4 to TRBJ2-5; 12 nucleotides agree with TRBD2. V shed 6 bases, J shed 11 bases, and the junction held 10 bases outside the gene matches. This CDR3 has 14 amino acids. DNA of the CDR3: TGTGCCAGCAGAAGGACTAGCGGGGTCAATGAGCAGTACTTC. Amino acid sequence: CASRRTSGVNEQYF.

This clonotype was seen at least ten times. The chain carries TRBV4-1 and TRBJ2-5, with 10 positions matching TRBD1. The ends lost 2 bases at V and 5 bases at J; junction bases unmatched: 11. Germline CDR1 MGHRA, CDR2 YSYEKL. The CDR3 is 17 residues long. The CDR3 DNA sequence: TGCGCCAGCAGCCAAAAGAGTTTCGGGACAGGGGAGGAGACCCAGTACTTC. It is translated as CASSQKSFGTGEETQYF.

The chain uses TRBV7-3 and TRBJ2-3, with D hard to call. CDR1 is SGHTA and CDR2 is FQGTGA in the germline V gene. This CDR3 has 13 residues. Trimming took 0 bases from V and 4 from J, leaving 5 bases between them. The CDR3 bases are TGTGCCAGCAGCTTAACGTTGGCAGATACGCAGTATTTT. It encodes CASSLTLADTQYF. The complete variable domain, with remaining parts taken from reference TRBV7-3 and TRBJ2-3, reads GAGVSQTPSNKVTEKGKYVELRCDPISGHTALYWYRQSLGQGPEFLIYFQGTGAADDSGLPNDRFFAVRPEGSVSTLKIQRTERGDSAVYLCASSLTLADTQYFGPGTRLTVL.

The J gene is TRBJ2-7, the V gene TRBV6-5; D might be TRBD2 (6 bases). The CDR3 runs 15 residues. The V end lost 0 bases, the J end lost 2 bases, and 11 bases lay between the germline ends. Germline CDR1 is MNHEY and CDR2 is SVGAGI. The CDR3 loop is CASSYSGGGTYEQYF. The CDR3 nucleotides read TGTGCCAGCAGTTACTCTGGCGGAGGGACCTACGAGCAGTACTTC.

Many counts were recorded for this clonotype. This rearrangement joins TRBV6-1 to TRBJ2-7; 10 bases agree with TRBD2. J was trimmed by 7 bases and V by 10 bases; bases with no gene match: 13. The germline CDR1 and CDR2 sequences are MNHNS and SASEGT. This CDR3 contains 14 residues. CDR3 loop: CAISPSGGYNEQYF. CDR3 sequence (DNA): TGTGCCATTTCTCCTAGCGGGGGTTACAATGAGCAGTACTTC.

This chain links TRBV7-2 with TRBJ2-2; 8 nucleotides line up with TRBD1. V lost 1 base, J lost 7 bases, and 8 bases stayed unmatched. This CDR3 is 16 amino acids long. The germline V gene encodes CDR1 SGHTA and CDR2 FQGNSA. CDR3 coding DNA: TGTGCCAGCAGCTTAGGAGGACAGGGTTCGGGCGGGGAGCTGTTTTTT. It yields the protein CASSLGGQGSGGELFF.

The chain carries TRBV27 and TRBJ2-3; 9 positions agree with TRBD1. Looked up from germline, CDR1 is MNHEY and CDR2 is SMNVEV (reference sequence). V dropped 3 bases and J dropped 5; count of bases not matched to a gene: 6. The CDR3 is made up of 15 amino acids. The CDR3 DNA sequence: TGTGCCAGCAGTTTTTGGGACAGGGTCAGAGATACGCAGTATTTT. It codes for CASSFWDRVRDTQYF.

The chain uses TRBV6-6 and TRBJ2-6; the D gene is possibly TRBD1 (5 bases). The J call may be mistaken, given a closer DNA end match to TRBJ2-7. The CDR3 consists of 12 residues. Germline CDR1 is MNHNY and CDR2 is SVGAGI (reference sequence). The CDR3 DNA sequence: TGTGCCAGCAAGAAAGGGGAAGGCGAGCAGTACTTC. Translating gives CASKKGEGEQYF.

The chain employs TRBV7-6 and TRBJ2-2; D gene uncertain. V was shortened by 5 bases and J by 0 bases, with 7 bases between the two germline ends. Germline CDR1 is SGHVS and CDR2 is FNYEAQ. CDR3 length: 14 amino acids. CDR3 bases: TGTGCCAGCAGCCCCCGGGCGAACACCGGGGAGCTGTTTTTT. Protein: CASSPRANTGELFF.

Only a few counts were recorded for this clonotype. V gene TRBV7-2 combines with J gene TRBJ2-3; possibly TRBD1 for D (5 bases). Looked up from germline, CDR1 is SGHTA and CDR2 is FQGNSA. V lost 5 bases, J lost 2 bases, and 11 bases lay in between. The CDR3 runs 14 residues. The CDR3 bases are TGTGCCAGCAGCCGTGACAGCTTCACAGATACGCAGTATTTT. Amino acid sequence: CASSRDSFTDTQYF.

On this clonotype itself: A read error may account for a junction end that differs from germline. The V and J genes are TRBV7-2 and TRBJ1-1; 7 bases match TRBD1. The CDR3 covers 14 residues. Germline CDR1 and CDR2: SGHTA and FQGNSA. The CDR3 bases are TGTGCCAGCAGCCCATGGACAGGACCCTACGAGCAGTACTTT. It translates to CASSPWTGPYEQYF.

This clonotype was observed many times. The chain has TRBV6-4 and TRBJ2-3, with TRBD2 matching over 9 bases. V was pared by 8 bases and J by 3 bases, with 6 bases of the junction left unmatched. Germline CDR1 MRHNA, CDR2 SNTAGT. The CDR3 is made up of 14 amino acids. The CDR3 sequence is CASSISGRTDTQYF. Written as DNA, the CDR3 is TGTGCCAGCTCTATAAGCGGGAGGACAGATACGCAGTATTTT.

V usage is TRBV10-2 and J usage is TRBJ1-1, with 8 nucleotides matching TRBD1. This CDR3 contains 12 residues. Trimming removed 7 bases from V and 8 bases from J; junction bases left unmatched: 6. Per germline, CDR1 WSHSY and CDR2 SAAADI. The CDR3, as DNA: TGCGCCAGCATCGGGGGACAGGTCGAAGCTTTCTTT. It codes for CASIGGQVEAFF.

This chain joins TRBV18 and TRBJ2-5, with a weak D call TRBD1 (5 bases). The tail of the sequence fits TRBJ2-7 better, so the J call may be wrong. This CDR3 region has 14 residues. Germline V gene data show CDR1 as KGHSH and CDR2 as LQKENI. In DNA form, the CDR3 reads TGTGCCAGCTCACCGAGCAGGGATGGGAACGAGCAGTACTTC. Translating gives CASSPSRDGNEQYF.

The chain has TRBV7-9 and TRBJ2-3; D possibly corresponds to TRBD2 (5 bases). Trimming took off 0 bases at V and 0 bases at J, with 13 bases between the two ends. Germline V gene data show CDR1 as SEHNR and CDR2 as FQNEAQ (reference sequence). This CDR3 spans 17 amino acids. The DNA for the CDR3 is TGTGCCAGCAGCTTAGCGCGACGGGGTAGAAGCACAGATACGCAGTATTTT. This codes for CASSLARRGRSTDTQYF.

In nucleotides, the CDR3 is TGTGCCAGTAGTATTAGTCGGGACAGGAACAATGAGCAGTTCTTC. Amino acid sequence: CASSISRDRNNEQFF. The chain uses TRBV19 and TRBJ2-7; 8 nucleotides agree with TRBD1. The tail of the sequence fits TRBJ2-1 better, so the J call may be wrong. This CDR3 is 15 amino acids long. Germline V gene data show CDR1 as LNHDA and CDR2 as SQIVND (reference sequence).

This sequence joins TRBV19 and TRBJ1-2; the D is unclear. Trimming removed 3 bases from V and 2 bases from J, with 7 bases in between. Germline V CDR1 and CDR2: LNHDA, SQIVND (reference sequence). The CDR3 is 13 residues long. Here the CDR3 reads CASSIQENYGYTF. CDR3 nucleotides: TGTGCCAGTAGTATCCAGGAGAACTATGGCTACACCTTC.

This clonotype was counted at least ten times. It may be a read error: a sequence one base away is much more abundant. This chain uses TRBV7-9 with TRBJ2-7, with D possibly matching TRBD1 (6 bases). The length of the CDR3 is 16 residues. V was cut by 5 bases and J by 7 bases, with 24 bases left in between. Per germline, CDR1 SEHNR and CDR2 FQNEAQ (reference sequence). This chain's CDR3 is CASSLGTGTPYNEQYF. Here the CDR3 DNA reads TGTGCCAGCAGCCTCGGGACCGGGACACCCTACAATGAGCAGTACTTC.